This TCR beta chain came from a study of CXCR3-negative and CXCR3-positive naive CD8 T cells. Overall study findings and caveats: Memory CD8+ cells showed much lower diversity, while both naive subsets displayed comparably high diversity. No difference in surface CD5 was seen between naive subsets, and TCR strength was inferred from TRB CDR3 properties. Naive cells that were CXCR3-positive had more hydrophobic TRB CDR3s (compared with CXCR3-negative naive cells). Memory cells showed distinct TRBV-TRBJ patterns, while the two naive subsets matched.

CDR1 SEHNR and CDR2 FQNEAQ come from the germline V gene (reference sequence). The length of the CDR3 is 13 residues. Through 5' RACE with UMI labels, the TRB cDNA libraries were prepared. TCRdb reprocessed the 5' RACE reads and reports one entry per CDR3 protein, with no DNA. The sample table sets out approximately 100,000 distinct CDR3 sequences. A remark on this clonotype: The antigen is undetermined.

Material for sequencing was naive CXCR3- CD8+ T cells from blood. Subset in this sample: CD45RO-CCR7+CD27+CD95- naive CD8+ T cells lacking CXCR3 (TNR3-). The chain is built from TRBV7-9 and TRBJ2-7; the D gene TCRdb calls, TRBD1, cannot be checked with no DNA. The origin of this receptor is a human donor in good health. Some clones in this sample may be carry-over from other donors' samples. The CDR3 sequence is CASSWPGTYEQYF. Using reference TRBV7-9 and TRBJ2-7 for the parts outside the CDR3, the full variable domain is DTGVSQNPRHKITKRGQNVTFRCDPISEHNRLYWYRQTLGQGPEFLTYFQNEAQLEKSRLLSDRFSAERPKGSFSTLEIQRTEQGDSAMYLCASSWPGTYEQYFGPGTRLTVT.